This TCR beta chain was captured in a study of long-term antiretroviral therapy in people with HIV. At minimum, one pre-ART and two post-ART PBMC samples were obtained from each donor. Researchers ran immunoSEQ v3.0 at survey level. TCRdb keeps only in-frame clones here, not all; method: immunoSEQ multiplex PCR. The sample holds tens of thousands of clones, roughly 87% seen once. CDR3 length: 14 amino acids. CDR1 SGHAT and CDR2 FQNNGV come from the germline V gene. V lost 1 base and J 2 bases, leaving 6 bases between the germline ends. The receptor was isolated from a man between 18 and 35 years old with HIV. Here the sequenced sample was unsorted PBMCs, taken 1 year after starting antiretroviral therapy. This rearrangement joins TRBV11-2 to TRBJ1-3; D remains ambiguous. The CDR3 sequence is CASSLAGAGNTIYF. Here the CDR3 DNA reads TGTGCCAGCAGCTTAGCCGGAGCTGGAAACACCATATATTTT. The whole variable domain, remainder taken from reference TRBV11-2 and TRBJ1-3, is EAGVAQSPRYKIIEKRQSVAFWCNPISGHATLYWYQQILGQGPKLLIQFQNNGVVDDSQLPKDRFSAERLKGVDSTLKIQPAKLEDSAVYLCASSLAGAGNTIYFGEGSWLTVV.